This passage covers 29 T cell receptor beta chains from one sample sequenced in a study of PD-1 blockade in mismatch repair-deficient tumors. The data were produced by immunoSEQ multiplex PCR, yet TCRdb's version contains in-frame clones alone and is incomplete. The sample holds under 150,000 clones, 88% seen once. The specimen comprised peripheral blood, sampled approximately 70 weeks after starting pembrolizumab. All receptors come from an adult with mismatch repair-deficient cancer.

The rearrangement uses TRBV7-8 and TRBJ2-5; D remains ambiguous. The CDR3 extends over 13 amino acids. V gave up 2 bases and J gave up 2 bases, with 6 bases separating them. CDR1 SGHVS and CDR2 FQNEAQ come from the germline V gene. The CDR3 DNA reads TGTGCCAGCAGCTTACAGGAGCAAGAGACCCAGTACTTC. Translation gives CASSLQEQETQYF. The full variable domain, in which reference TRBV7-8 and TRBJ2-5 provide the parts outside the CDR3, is GAGVSQSPRYKVAKRGQDVALRCDPISGHVSLFWYQQALGQGPEFLTYFQNEAQLDKSGLPSDRFFAERPEGSVSTLKIQRTQQEDSAVYLCASSLQEQETQYFGPGTRLLVL.

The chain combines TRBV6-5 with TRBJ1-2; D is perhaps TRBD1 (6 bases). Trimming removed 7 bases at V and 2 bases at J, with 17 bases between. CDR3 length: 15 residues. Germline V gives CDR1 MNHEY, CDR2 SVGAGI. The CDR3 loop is CASTNPRQANYGYTF. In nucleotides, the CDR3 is TGTGCCAGCACAAACCCCCGACAGGCCAACTATGGCTACACCTTC.

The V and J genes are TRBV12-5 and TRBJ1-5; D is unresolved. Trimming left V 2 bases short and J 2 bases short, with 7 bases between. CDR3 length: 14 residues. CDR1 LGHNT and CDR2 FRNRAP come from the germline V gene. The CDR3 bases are TGTGCTAGTGGTTTGTGGGGTGGCAATCAGCCCCAGCATTTT. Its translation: CASGLWGGNQPQHF.

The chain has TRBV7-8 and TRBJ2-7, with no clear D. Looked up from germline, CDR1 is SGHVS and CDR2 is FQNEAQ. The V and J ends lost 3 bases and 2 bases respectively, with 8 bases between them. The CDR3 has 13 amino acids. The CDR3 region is CASSFNSAYEQYF. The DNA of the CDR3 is TGTGCCAGCAGCTTTAACAGCGCCTACGAGCAGTACTTC.

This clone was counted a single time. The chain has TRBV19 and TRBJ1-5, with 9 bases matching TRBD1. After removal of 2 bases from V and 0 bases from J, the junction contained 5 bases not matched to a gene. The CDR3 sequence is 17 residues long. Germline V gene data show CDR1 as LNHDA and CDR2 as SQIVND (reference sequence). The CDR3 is CASSITGGYDSNQPQHF. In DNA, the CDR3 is TGTGCCAGTAGTATAACAGGGGGCTACGATAGCAATCAGCCCCAGCATTTT. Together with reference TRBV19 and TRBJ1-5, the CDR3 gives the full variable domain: DGGITQSPKYLFRKEGQNVTLSCEQNLNHDAMYWYRQDPGQGLRLIYYSQIVNDFQKGDIAEGYSVSREKKESFPLTVTSAQKNPTAFYLCASSITGGYDSNQPQHFGDGTRLSIL.

CDR3 DNA: TGTGCCAGCAGAAGAGGGGTTAGCACAGATACGCAGTATTTT. Translated, it gives CASRRGVSTDTQYF. This chain joins TRBV6-5 and TRBJ2-3, with D perhaps matching TRBD1 or TRBD2 (5 bases each). Trimming stripped 6 bases from V and 0 bases from J, with 10 bases between. Germline-derived CDR1 and CDR2 are MNHEY and SVGAGI. The CDR3 sequence is 14 residues long.

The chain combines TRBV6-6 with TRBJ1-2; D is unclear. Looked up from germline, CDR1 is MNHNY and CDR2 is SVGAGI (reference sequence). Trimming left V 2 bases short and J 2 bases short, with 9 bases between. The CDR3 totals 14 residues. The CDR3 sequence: CASSYNTGNYGYTF. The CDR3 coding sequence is TGTGCCAGCAGTTACAACACGGGAAACTATGGCTACACCTTC.

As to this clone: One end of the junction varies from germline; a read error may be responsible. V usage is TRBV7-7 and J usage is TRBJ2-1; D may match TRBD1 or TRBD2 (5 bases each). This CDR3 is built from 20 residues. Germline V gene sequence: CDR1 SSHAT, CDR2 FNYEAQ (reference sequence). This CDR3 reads CASSCHRSSNAGASYNEQFF. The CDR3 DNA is TGTGCTAGCAGCTGCCACCGATCCTCCAACGCCGGGGCCTCCTACAATGAGCAGTTCTTC.

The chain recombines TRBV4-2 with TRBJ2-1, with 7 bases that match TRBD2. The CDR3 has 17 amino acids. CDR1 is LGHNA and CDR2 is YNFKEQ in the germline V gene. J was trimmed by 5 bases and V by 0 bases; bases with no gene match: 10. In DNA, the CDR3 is TGTGCCAGCAGCCAAGATAGGGGAGCGGGGATTGACAATGAGCAGTTCTTC. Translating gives CASSQDRGAGIDNEQFF.

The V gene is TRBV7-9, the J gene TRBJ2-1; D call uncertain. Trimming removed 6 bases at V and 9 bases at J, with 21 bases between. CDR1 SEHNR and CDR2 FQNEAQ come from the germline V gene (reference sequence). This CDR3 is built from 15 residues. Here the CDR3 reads CASSEVAAVSPEQFF. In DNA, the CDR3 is TGTGCCAGCAGTGAGGTCGCGGCCGTTTCACCTGAGCAGTTCTTC.

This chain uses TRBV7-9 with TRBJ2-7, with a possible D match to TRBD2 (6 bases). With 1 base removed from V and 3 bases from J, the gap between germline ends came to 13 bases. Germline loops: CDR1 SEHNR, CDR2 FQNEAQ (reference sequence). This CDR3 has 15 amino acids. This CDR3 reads CASSLVETRVYEQYF. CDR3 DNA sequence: TGTGCCAGCAGCTTAGTAGAGACTAGGGTCTACGAGCAGTACTTC. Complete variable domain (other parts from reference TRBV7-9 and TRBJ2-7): DTGVSQNPRHKITKRGQNVTFRCDPISEHNRLYWYRQTLGQGPEFLTYFQNEAQLEKSRLLSDRFSAERPKGSFSTLEIQRTEQGDSAMYLCASSLVETRVYEQYFGPGTRLTVT.

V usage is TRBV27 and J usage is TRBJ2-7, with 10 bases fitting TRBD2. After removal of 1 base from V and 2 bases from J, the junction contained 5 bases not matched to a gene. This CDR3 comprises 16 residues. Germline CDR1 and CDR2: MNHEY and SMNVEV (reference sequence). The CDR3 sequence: CASSLFGTSETYEQYF. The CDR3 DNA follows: TGTGCCAGCAGTTTATTCGGGACTAGCGAAACCTACGAGCAGTACTTC.

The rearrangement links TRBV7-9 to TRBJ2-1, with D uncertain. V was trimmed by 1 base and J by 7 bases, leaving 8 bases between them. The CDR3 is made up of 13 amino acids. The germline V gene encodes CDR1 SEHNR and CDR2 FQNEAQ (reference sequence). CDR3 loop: CASSLDIVNEQFF. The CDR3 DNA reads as TGTGCCAGCAGCTTAGACATAGTAAATGAGCAGTTCTTC.

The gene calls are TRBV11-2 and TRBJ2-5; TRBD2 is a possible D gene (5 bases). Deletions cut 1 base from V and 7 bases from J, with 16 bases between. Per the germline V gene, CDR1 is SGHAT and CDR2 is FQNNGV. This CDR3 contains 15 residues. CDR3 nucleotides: TGTGCCAGCAGCTTAGCGGCTAGCAGTGGGGTGACCCAGTACTTC. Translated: CASSLAASSGVTQYF.

The CDR3 DNA reads TGTGCCAGCAGTCCCAGGGGTAGCTCCTACGAGCAGTACTTC. The encoded protein is CASSPRGSSYEQYF. The chain carries TRBV6-5 and TRBJ2-7, with a weak D call TRBD1 (6 bases). This CDR3 region has 14 residues. Trimming pared 5 bases from V and 0 bases from J, leaving 11 bases between. Germline CDR1 is MNHEY and CDR2 is SVGAGI.

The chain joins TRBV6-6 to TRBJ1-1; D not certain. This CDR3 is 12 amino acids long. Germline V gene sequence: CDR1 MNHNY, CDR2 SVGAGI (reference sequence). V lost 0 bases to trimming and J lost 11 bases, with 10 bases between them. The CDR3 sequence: CASSYSGQAAFF. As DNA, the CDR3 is TGTGCCAGCAGTTACTCAGGGCAGGCGGCTTTCTTT.

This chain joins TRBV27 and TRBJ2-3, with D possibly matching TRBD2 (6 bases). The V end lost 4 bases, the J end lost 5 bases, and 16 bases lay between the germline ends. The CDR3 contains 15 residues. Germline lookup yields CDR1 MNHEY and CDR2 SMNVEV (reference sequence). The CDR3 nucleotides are TGTGCCAGCAGTTCACGGGACTCCCTGGGAGATACGCAGTATTTT. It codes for CASSSRDSLGDTQYF.

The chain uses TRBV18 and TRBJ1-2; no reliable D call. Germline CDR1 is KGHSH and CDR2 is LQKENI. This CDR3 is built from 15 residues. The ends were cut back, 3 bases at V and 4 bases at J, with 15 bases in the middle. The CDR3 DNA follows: TGTGCCAGCTCACCGCAAAATCAAGGGAGCTATGGCTACACCTTC. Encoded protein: CASSPQNQGSYGYTF.

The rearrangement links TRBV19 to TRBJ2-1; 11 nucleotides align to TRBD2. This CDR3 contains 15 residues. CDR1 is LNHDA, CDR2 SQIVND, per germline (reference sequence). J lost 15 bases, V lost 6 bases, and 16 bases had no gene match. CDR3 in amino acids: CASSPNIAGGPSLFF. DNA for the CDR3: TGTGCCAGTAGCCCTAACATAGCGGGAGGGCCTTCTCTGTTCTTC.

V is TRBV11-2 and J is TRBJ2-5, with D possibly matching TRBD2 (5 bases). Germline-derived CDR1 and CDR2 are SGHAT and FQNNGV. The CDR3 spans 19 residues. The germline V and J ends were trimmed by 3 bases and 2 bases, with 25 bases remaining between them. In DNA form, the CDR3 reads TGTGCCAGCAGCTTCGTACCTCTGGGTATCCCCGGGGAACAAGAGACCCAGTACTTC. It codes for CASSFVPLGIPGEQETQYF.

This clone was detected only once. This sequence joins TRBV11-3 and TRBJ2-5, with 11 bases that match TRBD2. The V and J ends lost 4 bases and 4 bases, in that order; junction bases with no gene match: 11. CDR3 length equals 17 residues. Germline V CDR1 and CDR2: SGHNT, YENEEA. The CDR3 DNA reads TGTGCCAGCAGCTCTTGGCCACTAGCGGGAGAAGCAGAGACCCAGTACTTC. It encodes CASSSWPLAGEAETQYF.

CDR3 loop: CASRPFAYPSYEQYF. The CDR3 nucleotides are TGTGCCAGCAGGCCCTTCGCATACCCCTCCTACGAGCAGTACTTC. The rearrangement joins TRBV6-5 to TRBJ2-7; no firm D call. The V gene lost 6 bases and the J gene lost 0 bases, with 15 bases spanning the gap. This CDR3 comprises 15 residues. Germline values: CDR1 MNHEY, CDR2 SVGAGI.

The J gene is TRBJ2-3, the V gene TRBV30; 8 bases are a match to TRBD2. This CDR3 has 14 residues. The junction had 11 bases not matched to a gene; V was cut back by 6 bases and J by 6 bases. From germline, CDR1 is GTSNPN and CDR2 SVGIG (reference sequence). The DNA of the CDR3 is TGTGCCTGTCCAGGGGAGCGGGAGTGGGATACGCAGTATTTT. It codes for CACPGEREWDTQYF.

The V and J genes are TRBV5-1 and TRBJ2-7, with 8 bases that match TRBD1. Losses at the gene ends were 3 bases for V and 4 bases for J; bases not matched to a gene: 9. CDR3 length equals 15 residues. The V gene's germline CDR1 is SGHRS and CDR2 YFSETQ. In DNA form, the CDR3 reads TGCGCCAGCAGCTCACGACAGGGGCCGGGGTACGAGCAGTACTTC. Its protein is CASSSRQGPGYEQYF.

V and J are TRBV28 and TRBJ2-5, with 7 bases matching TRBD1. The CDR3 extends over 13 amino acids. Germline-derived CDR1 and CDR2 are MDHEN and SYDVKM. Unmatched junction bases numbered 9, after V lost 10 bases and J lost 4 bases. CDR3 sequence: CATGGRARETQYF. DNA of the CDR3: TGTGCCACAGGGGGACGGGCTCGAGAGACCCAGTACTTC.

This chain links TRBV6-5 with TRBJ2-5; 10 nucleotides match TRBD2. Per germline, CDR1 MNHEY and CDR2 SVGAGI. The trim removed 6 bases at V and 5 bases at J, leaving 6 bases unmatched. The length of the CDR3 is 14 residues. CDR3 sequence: CASSPSGREETQYF. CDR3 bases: TGTGCCAGCAGCCCAAGCGGGAGGGAGGAGACCCAGTACTTC.

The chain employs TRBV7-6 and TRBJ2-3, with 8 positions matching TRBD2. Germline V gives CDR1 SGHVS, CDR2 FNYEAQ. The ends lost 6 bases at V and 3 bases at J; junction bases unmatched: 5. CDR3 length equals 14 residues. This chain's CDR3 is CASSPGGVTDTQYF. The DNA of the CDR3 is TGTGCCAGCAGTCCCGGGGGGGTTACAGATACGCAGTATTTT.

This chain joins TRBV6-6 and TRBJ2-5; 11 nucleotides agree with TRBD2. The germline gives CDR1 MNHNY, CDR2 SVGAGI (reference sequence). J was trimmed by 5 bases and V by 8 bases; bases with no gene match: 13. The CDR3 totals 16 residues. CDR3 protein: CASRGTSGQRRETQYF. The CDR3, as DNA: TGTGCCAGCCGAGGGACTAGCGGCCAACGGCGGGAGACCCAGTACTTC.

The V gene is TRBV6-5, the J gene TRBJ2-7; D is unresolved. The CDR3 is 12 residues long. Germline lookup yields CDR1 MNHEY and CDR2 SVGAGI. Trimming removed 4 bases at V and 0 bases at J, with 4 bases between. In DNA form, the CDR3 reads TGTGCCAGCAGTTCCAGCTCCTACGAGCAGTACTTC. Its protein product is CASSSSSYEQYF.